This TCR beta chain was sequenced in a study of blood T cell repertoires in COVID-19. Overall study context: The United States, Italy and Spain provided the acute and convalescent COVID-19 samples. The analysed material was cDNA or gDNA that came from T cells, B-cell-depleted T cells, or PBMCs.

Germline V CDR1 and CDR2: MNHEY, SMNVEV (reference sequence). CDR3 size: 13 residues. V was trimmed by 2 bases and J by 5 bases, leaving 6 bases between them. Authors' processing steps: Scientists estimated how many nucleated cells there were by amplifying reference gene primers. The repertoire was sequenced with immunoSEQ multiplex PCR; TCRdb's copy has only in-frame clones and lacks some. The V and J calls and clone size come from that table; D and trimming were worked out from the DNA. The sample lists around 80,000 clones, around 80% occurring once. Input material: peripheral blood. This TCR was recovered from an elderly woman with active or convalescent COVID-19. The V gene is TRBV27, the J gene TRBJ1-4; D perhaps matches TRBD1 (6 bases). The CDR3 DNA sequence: TGTGCCAGCAGTTTAGGACAGAATGAAAAACTGTTTTTT. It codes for CASSLGQNEKLFF.